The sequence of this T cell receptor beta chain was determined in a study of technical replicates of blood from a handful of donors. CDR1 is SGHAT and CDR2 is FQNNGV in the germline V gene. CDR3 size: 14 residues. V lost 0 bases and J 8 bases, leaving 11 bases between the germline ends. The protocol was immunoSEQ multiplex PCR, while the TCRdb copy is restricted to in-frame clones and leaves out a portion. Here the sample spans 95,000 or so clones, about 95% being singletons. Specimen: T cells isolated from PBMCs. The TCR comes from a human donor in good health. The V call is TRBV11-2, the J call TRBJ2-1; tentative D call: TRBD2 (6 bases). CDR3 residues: CASSLDFPSDEQFF. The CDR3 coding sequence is TGTGCCAGCAGCTTAGATTTCCCTAGCGATGAGCAGTTCTTC.